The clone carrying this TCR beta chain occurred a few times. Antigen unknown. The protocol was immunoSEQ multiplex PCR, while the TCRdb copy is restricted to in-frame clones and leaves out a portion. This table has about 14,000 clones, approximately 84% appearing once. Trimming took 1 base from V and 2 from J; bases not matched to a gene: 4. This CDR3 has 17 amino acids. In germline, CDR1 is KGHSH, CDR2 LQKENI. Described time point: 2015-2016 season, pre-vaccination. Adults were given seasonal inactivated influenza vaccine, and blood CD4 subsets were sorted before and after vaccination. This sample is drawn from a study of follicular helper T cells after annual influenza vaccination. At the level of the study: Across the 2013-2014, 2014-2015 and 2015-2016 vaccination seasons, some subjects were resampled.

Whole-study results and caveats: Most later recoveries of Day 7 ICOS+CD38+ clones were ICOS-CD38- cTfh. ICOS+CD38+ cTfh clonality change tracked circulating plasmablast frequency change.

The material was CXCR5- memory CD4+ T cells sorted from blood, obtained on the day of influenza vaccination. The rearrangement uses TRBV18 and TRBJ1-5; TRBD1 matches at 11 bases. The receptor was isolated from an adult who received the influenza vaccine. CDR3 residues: CASSPRTGGEGNQPQHF. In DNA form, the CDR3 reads TGTGCCAGCTCACCACGGACAGGGGGCGAGGGCAATCAGCCCCAGCATTTT.